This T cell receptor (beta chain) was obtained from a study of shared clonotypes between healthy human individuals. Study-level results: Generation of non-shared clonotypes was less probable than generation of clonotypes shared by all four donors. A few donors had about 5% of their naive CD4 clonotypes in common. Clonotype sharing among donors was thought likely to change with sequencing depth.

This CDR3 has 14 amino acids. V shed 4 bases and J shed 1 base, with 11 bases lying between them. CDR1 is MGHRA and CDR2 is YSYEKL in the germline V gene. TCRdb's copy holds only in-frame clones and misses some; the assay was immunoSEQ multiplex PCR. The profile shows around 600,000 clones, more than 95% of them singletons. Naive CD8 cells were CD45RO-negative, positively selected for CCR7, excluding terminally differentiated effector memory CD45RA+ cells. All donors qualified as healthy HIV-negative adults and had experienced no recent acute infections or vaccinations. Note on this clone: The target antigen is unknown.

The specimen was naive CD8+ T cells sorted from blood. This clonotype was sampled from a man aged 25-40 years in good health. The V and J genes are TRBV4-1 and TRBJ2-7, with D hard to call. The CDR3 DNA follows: TGCGCCAGCAGCCTAATGGTTCTTTCCTACGAGCAGTACTTC. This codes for CASSLMVLSYEQYF.